The sample holds one count of the clone carrying this T cell receptor beta chain. It was during active infection that Seattle patients were enrolled and then longitudinally followed. This entry belongs to a study of blood T cell repertoires in COVID-19. Study-level background: From T cells, B-cell-depleted T cells, or PBMCs came the material, which was cDNA or gDNA.

Original methodology: Amplification of reference gene primers was used by the study to estimate nucleated cell counts. TCRdb's copy holds only in-frame clones and misses some; the assay was immunoSEQ multiplex PCR. Clonal size and the V and J genes are those of that table, whereas D and trimming came from the DNA. The sample shows approximately 500,000 clones, about 89% of them seen only once. The germline V gene has CDR1 SQVTM and CDR2 ANQGSEA. This CDR3 contains 12 residues. Sequenced: peripheral blood. This TCR derives from a woman in her 50s with COVID-19, enrolled during active disease. This chain links TRBV29-1 with TRBJ1-2; unclear D gene. CDR3: CTANNIKYGYTF. The CDR3 DNA sequence: TGCACCGCAAACAATATTAAATATGGCTACACCTTC.